This T cell receptor beta chain was obtained from a study of T cells expressing NK-cell markers. Study information: It was sorted CD3+CD56+NKG2C+, CD3+CD56+NKG2C- and CD3+CD56-NKG2C+ T cells that supplied the TCR beta repertoires.

The length of the CDR3 is 16 residues. Germline V gene lookup returns CDR1 SGHVS and CDR2 FQNEAQ. Libraries used 5'RACE template switching adding universal primer site and UMIs. TCRdb reworked the 5' RACE reads into one entry per CDR3 protein, no DNA. The repertoire table contains some 150,000 distinct CDR3 sequences. The chain couples TRBV7-8 to TRBJ2-7; TCRdb gives TRBD1 as the D gene, but with no DNA this cannot be confirmed. The sequence was obtained from a man between 18 and 29 years old in good health. The sample consisted of blood T cells: a sorted CD56 or NKG2C T cell subset, CD4+ or CD8+ T cells, or bulk PBMC T cells (not recorded which). The CDR3 here is CASSSKPGPSSYEQYF. The full variable domain, rest sourced from reference TRBV7-8 and TRBJ2-7, is GAGVSQSPRYKVAKRGQDVALRCDPISGHVSLFWYQQALGQGPEFLTYFQNEAQLDKSGLPSDRFFAERPEGSVSTLKIQRTQQEDSAVYLCASSSKPGPSSYEQYFGPGTRLTVT.